The T cell receptor (beta chain) described here comes from a study of blood T cell repertoires in COVID-19. Study summary: Samples of COVID-19 (acute and convalescent) were obtained from the United States, Italy and Spain. PBMCs, B-cell-depleted T cells, or T cells were the source of the cDNA or gDNA that made up the material.

The ends were cut back, 0 bases at V and 0 bases at J, with 17 bases in the middle. This CDR3 spans 18 amino acids. The germline gives CDR1 ENHRY, CDR2 SYGVKD. Per the authors' pipeline: Amplifying reference gene primers gave estimates of nucleated cell counts. Repertoires were generated with immunoSEQ multiplex PCR, while TCRdb's copy carries only in-frame clones and drops some. Clone size and the V and J calls come from that table; the DNA yielded D and trimming. The sample lists tens of thousands of clones, 89% occurring once. The sequence was obtained from a man aged 55 to 69 with acute or convalescent COVID-19. The V call is TRBV10-3, the J call TRBJ2-5; D unclear. The sequenced material came from peripheral blood. CDR3 in DNA: TGTGCCATCAGTGAGTCTATCGGAATGGTACAGTACCAAGAGACCCAGTACTTC. Its protein product is CAISESIGMVQYQETQYF.